This T cell receptor (beta chain) was identified during a study of a mutant IDH1 vaccine in newly diagnosed glioma. Background on the study: Vaccination started 4-6 weeks after radiotherapy alone, or with temozolomide cycles. Every participant had undergone radiotherapy, temozolomide, or both before, and most underwent both. Week 35 brought visit V12, which was followed by visit V13 at week 47.

A word on this clone: Its antigen is unknown.

Clones were sequenced by immunoSEQ multiplex PCR, and TCRdb holds only the in-frame ones, with some missing. The sample lists about 68,000 clones; roughly 84% were seen once. Time point meaning: week 35, safety follow-up. In the vaccine, a single dose held 300 ug of the mutant IDH1 20-mer peptide, along with topical imiquimod. Weeks 1, 3, 5, 7, 11, 15, 19 and 23 were when patients received their eight vaccinations. In germline, CDR1 is GTSNPN, CDR2 SVGIG (reference sequence). The CDR3 runs to 14 residues. The ends were cut back, 2 bases at V and 4 bases at J, with 12 bases in the middle. The receptor was derived from a man aged 18 to 30 with glioma. Here the sequenced sample was PBMCs, taken from a glioma patient whose treatment included an IDH1 peptide vaccine. The chain couples TRBV30 to TRBJ1-5, with TRBD1 as a possible D gene (6 bases). The CDR3 loop reads CAWSRDITNQPQHF. Here the CDR3 DNA reads TGTGCCTGGAGTAGGGACATAACTAATCAGCCCCAGCATTTT.